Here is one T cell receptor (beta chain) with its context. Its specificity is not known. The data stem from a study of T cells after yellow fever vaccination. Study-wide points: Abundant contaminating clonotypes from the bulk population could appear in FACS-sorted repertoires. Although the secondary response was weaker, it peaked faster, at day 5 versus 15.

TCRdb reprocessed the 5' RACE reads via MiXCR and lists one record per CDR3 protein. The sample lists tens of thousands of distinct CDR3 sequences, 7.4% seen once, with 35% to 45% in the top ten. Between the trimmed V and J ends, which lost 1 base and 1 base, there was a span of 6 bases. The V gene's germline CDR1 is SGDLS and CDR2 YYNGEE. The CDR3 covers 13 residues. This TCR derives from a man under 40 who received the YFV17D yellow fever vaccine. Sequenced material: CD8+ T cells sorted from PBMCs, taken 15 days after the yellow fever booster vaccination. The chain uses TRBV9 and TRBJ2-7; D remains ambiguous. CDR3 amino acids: CASSVSGSYEQYF. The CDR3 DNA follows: TGTGCCAGCAGCGTATCGGGTTCCTACGAGCAGTACTTC.